This T cell receptor beta chain was sequenced in a study of cytomegalovirus exposure and HLA in healthy donors. Study findings and constraints: Compared with the approximately 700-donor mean, an Asian-associated ancestry cluster reportedly had fewer N-insertions, according to a later analysis.

Researchers ran the PCR with 60 Vbeta and 13 Jbeta primers. Sequencing was performed with immunoSEQ multiplex PCR; in TCRdb, only in-frame clones are kept and a portion is missing. The data contain under 130,000 clones, around two thirds of them seen just once; the ten biggest clones take up 3% to 4.5%. Remarks on this clone: The antigen is unknown.

This CDR3 is 13 amino acids long. V shed 5 bases and J shed 3 bases, with 10 bases lying between them. In germline, CDR1 is LNHNV, CDR2 YYDKDF (reference sequence). The source of this sequence is a man aged 30 to 39 in good health and CMV-seropositive. The genes are TRBV15 and TRBJ2-5; possibly TRBD2 for D (6 bases). Sample: PBMCs. CDR3 coding DNA: TGTGCCACCAGCTGGGGGGTGGAAGAGACCCAGTACTTC. The encoded protein is CATSWGVEETQYF. The full variable domain, with the rest looked up from reference TRBV15 and TRBJ2-5, is DAMVIQNPRYQVTQFGKPVTLSCSQTLNHNVMYWYQQKSSQAPKLLFHYYDKDFNNEADTPDNFQSRRPNTSFCFLDIRSPGLGDTAMYLCATSWGVEETQYFGPGTRLLVL.